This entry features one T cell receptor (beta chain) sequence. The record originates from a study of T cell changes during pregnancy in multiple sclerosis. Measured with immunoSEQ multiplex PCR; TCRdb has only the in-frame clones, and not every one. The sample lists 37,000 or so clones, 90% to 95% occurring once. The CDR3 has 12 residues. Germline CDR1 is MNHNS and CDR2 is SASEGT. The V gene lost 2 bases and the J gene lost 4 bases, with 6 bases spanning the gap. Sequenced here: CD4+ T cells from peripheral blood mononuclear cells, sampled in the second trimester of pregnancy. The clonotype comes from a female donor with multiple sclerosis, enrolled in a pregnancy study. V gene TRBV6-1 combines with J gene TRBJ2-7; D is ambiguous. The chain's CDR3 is CASSERYYEQYF. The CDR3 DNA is TGTGCCAGCAGTGAACGGTATTACGAGCAGTACTTC.